This T cell receptor (beta chain) derives from a study of T cells in localized non-small cell lung cancer. Study conclusions and caveats: An association was observed between higher blood T cell density and longer overall survival. Exceeding tumor, uninvolved adjacent lung had the highest T cell clonality.

Generated by immunoSEQ multiplex PCR, the TCRdb table keeps only in-frame clones and is missing some. The data hold 70,000 or so clones, with less than 85% observed a single time. About this clone: Its antigen is not identified.

This clonotype was obtained from a female donor of 60 years or more with stage I lung adenocarcinoma. The sequencing used peripheral blood, collected before any cancer treatment.

CDR3 sequence: CASSHNSGPRNTIYF. DNA of the CDR3: TGCGCCAGCAGCCACAATTCCGGGCCGAGAAACACCATATATTTT. The J gene is TRBJ1-3, the V gene TRBV4-1; D is ambiguous. The ends were cut back, 3 bases at V and 5 bases at J, with 14 bases in the middle. Germline lookup yields CDR1 MGHRA and CDR2 YSYEKL. The CDR3 loop spans 15 amino acids.